The 27 T cell receptor beta chains below come from one sample, sequenced in a study of T-cell memory formation after mild COVID-19. Via MiXCR, TCRdb re-called the 5' RACE reads, giving one row per CDR3 protein. The sample carries approximately 150,000 distinct CDR3 sequences, about 6.1% recorded once. The sample comprised PBMCs or a T cell subset sorted from them (not recorded which). The source is an adult woman who had mild COVID-19 (a few samples of this study predate the infection). Cell type and time point are not known.

This clonotype was detected ten times or more. The chain recombines TRBV5-1 with TRBJ1-1, with TRBD1 identical over 7 bases. The CDR3 is 16 amino acids. V lost 3 bases and J lost 2; bases outside the gene matches: 10. The germline gives CDR1 SGHRS, CDR2 YFSETQ. The CDR3 loop reads CASSSGQAYPNTEAFF. CDR3 in DNA: TGCGCCAGCAGCTCAGGACAGGCCTACCCTAACACTGAAGCTTTCTTT.

The V gene is TRBV18, the J gene TRBJ2-1; D is unclear. Germline V gives CDR1 KGHSH, CDR2 LQKENI. There are 11 residues in the CDR3. V dropped 2 bases and J dropped 8 bases, with 4 bases sitting between them. The chain's CDR3 is CASSPKDEQFF. CDR3 nucleotides: TGTGCCAGCTCACCAAAGGATGAGCAGTTCTTC.

The table lists this clonotype with many counts. The rearrangement joins TRBV29-1 to TRBJ2-5; D unclear. V lost 5 bases and J 3 bases, leaving 4 bases between the germline ends. The germline CDR1 and CDR2 sequences are SQVTM and ANQGSEA. The length of the CDR3 is 10 residues. CDR3 in amino acids: CSVRKETQYF. CDR3 in DNA: TGCAGCGTTCGGAAAGAGACCCAGTACTTC.

This clonotype appeared a few times. The genes are TRBV4-2 and TRBJ2-1; the D gene is possibly TRBD2 (7 bases). The germline V gene has CDR1 LGHNA and CDR2 YNFKEQ. V was trimmed by 3 bases and J by 4 bases, leaving 22 bases between them. The CDR3 extends over 18 amino acids. The chain's CDR3 is CASSQGGAGVPDYNEQFF. In nucleotides, the CDR3 is TGTGCCAGCAGCCAGGGGGGGGCAGGGGTCCCAGATTACAATGAGCAGTTCTTC.

This clonotype has at least ten counts. CDR3 loop: CASSYSRGGETQYF. The CDR3 nucleotides are TGTGCCAGCAGTTACTCTAGAGGAGGAGAGACCCAGTACTTC. The rearrangement links TRBV6-6 to TRBJ2-5, with D perhaps matching TRBD2 (5 bases). CDR1 MNHNY and CDR2 SVGAGI come from the germline V gene (reference sequence). V gave up 0 bases and J gave up 4 bases, with 9 bases separating them. The CDR3 totals 14 residues.

This chain links TRBV29-1 with TRBJ2-7, with D tentatively TRBD2 (5 bases). Germline V lookup: CDR1 SQVTM, CDR2 ANQGSEA. The CDR3 contains 15 residues. Trimming stripped 2 bases from V and 6 bases from J, with 20 bases between. The CDR3 nucleotides read TGCAGCGTTGAAAGGACGGCGGGCCTCCGGGTCGAGCAGTACTTC. Encoded protein: CSVERTAGLRVEQYF.

This clonotype was counted between two and nine times. The genes are TRBV3-1 and TRBJ2-2, with D maybe TRBD2 (5 bases). Germline V gene data show CDR1 as LGHDT and CDR2 as YNNKEL (reference sequence). There are 16 residues in the CDR3. The V end lost 6 bases, the J end lost 4 bases, and 18 bases lay between the germline ends. CDR3 protein: CASSKDPGSTTGELFF. For the CDR3, the DNA is TGTGCCAGCAGTAAAGATCCGGGGAGTACCACCGGGGAGCTGTTTTTT.

This clonotype was seen more than once but under ten times. The gene calls are TRBV5-1 and TRBJ1-5; the match to TRBD1 covers 9 bases. Per the germline V gene, CDR1 is SGHRS and CDR2 is YFSETQ. J was trimmed by 4 bases and V by 4 bases; bases with no gene match: 6. This CDR3 comprises 15 residues. The CDR3 bases are TGCGCCAGCAGCCTCGGGACAGGGACTAATCAGCCCCAGCATTTT. Protein: CASSLGTGTNQPQHF.

The chain uses TRBV6-5 and TRBJ2-3, with D possibly being TRBD1 (5 bases). The germline CDR1 and CDR2 sequences are MNHEY and SVGAGI. Trimming stripped 6 bases from V and 6 bases from J, with 7 bases between. There are 11 residues in the CDR3. DNA of the CDR3: TGTGCCAGCAGGTCAGGGGATACGCAGTATTTT. Protein product: CASRSGDTQYF.

This clonotype came up many times. The chain couples TRBV7-8 to TRBJ2-3; 7 bases match TRBD2. V lost 5 bases to trimming and J lost 1 base; unmatched junction nucleotides: 12. This CDR3 region has 17 residues. CDR1 and CDR2 from the germline V gene are SGHVS and FQNEAQ. The CDR3 DNA reads as TGTGCCAGCAGCCAACGATTGGGGGGGGACCGCACAGATACGCAGTATTTT. This codes for CASSQRLGGDRTDTQYF. The complete variable domain, with remaining parts taken from reference TRBV7-8 and TRBJ2-3, reads GAGVSQSPRYKVAKRGQDVALRCDPISGHVSLFWYQQALGQGPEFLTYFQNEAQLDKSGLPSDRFFAERPEGSVSTLKIQRTQQEDSAVYLCASSQRLGGDRTDTQYFGPGTRLTVL.

This clonotype appeared many times. The chain has TRBV15 and TRBJ2-4, with unresolved D. The germline V and J ends were trimmed by 0 bases and 1 base, with 10 bases remaining between them. Germline CDR1 is LNHNV and CDR2 is YYDKDF (reference sequence). The length of the CDR3 is 16 residues. CDR3 loop: CATSRDFGSAKNIQYF. The CDR3 nucleotides are TGTGCCACCAGCAGAGATTTCGGGTCTGCCAAAAACATTCAGTACTTC.

This clonotype has ten or more counts. V is TRBV5-6 and J is TRBJ2-1, with D unresolved. Trimming removed 1 base at V and 0 bases at J, with 8 bases between. The CDR3 runs 15 residues. Looked up from germline, CDR1 is SGHDT and CDR2 is YYEEEE. The CDR3 nucleotides are TGTGCCAGCAGCTTGTCCCCAAGCTCCTACAATGAGCAGTTCTTC. Translated: CASSLSPSSYNEQFF.

CDR3 residues: CASSLNRGGLDTQYF. The CDR3 DNA sequence: TGTGCCAGCAGCTTAAATAGGGGGGGTTTGGATACGCAGTATTTT. The V gene is TRBV7-8, the J gene TRBJ2-3; D is perhaps TRBD2 (7 bases). The ends were cut back, 2 bases at V and 6 bases at J, with 15 bases in the middle. CDR1 is SGHVS, CDR2 FQNEAQ, per germline. CDR3 size: 15 residues.

The chain couples TRBV6-6 to TRBJ1-1, with no clear D. The V gene's germline CDR1 is MNHNY and CDR2 SVGAGI (reference sequence). Trimming took 6 bases from V and 1 from J, leaving 6 bases between them. There are 12 residues in the CDR3. In nucleotides, the CDR3 is TGTGCCAGCAGCCTACGGAACACTGAAGCTTTCTTT. Its translation: CASSLRNTEAFF.

On this clonotype: A much larger clone differs by one base, so this may be a read error. The CDR3 DNA reads as TGTGCCAGCATCGCCCACACTTCGACGGGAGGGCTGTCGGATACGCAGTATTTT. Encoded protein: CASIAHTSTGGLSDTQYF. The V gene is TRBV9, the J gene TRBJ2-3, with 8 nucleotides matching TRBD2. This CDR3 comprises 18 residues. With 6 bases clipped from V and 6 bases from J, the junction kept 21 bases outside the gene matches. Germline V gives CDR1 SGDLS, CDR2 YYNGEE.

This clonotype was counted between two and nine times. The CDR3 nucleotides are TGCGCCAGCAGCTTGGTTGGCGCAGGGGGCGGGACCCAGTACTTC. Residues: CASSLVGAGGGTQYF. The chain joins TRBV5-1 to TRBJ2-5, with 8 positions matching TRBD1. Losses at the gene ends were 0 bases for V and 7 bases for J; bases not matched to a gene: 8. CDR3 length: 15 residues. Germline V lookup: CDR1 SGHRS, CDR2 YFSETQ. Complete variable domain (other parts from reference TRBV5-1 and TRBJ2-5): KAGVTQTPRYLIKTRGQQVTLSCSPISGHRSVSWYQQTPGQGLQFLFEYFSETQRNKGNFPGRFSGRQFSNSRSEMNVSTLELGDSALYLCASSLVGAGGGTQYFGPGTRLLVL.

Details on this clonotype: An end of the junction differs from the germline gene, which may be a read error. The V call is TRBV6-2 or TRBV6-3, the J call TRBJ2-1; 10 nucleotides agree with TRBD1. The V gene's germline CDR1 is MNHEY and CDR2 SVGEGT. The CDR3 has 15 residues. This CDR3 is CASTRTGGFYTEQFF. CDR3 coding DNA: TGTGCCAGCACGAGGACAGGGGGGTTCTACACTGAGCAGTTCTTC.

This chain links TRBV12-3 or TRBV12-4 with TRBJ2-7; D gene uncertain. Trimming took 5 bases from V and 1 from J, leaving 3 bases between them. The CDR3 consists of 11 residues. This CDR3 reads CASSKSYEQYF. The CDR3 coding sequence is TGTGCCAGCAGTAAGTCCTACGAGCAGTACTTC.

There are a few counts of this clonotype. The rearrangement links TRBV6-6 to TRBJ1-4, with D perhaps matching TRBD1 (5 bases). The CDR3 totals 14 residues. The germline V gene encodes CDR1 MNHNY and CDR2 SVGAGI (reference sequence). The V gene lost 5 bases and the J gene lost 8 bases, with 15 bases spanning the gap. CDR3: CASSPPGGEEKLFF. In DNA form, the CDR3 reads TGTGCCAGCAGTCCCCCGGGGGGGGAAGAAAAACTGTTTTTT.

The chain joins TRBV6-2 or TRBV6-3 to TRBJ2-2; the match to TRBD2 covers 11 bases. V trimming: 3 bases; J trimming: 5 bases; junction bases outside the gene matches: 2. CDR1 is MNHEY, CDR2 SVGEGT, per germline. The CDR3 contains 15 residues. The CDR3 sequence: CASSYTSGRTGELFF. CDR3 DNA: TGTGCCAGCAGTTATACTAGCGGGAGAACCGGGGAGCTGTTTTTT.

In its sample, this clonotype was seen many times. The V gene is TRBV5-1, the J gene TRBJ2-3; the match to TRBD1 covers 7 bases. After removal of 3 bases from V and 6 bases from J, the junction contained 7 bases not matched to a gene. CDR1 is SGHRS, CDR2 YFSETQ, per germline. The CDR3 has 14 amino acids. The CDR3 loop is CASSWGQSRDTQYF. The DNA of the CDR3 is TGCGCCAGCAGCTGGGGACAGTCAAGGGATACGCAGTATTTT.

This clonotype occurred many times. This chain connects TRBV11-3 to TRBJ2-5; TRBD1 agrees at 9 bases. Germline loops: CDR1 SGHNT, CDR2 YENEEA. With V trimmed by 5 bases and J by 4 bases, 5 bases remained unmatched. CDR3 length: 14 residues. For the CDR3, the DNA is TGTGCCAGCAGCCAAGGGACAGGGTCAGAGACCCAGTACTTC. Its protein product is CASSQGTGSETQYF.

This clonotype came up a few times. The chain combines TRBV6-5 with TRBJ2-7; 12 nucleotides agree with TRBD1. The V gene's germline CDR1 is MNHEY and CDR2 SVGAGI. CDR3 size: 15 residues. J was trimmed by 7 bases and V by 5 bases; bases with no gene match: 9. CDR3 coding DNA: TGTGCCAGCAGTAGCCGGGACAGGGGGCTGAGAGAGCAGTACTTC. Translating it yields CASSSRDRGLREQYF.

Many counts were recorded for this clonotype. The chain joins TRBV29-1 to TRBJ1-5; D remains unclear. CDR3 length: 13 residues. Germline values: CDR1 SQVTM, CDR2 ANQGSEA. Trimming took 0 bases from V and 6 from J, leaving 9 bases between them. DNA for the CDR3: TGCAGCGTTGAAGAGAACGAATTTCAGCCCCAGCATTTT. This translates into CSVEENEFQPQHF.

The chain has TRBV29-1 and TRBJ2-3; D may be TRBD1 (6 bases). Deletions cut 2 bases from V and 4 bases from J, with 10 bases between. Germline assignment: CDR1 SQVTM and CDR2 ANQGSEA. This CDR3 has 13 amino acids. CDR3 sequence: CSVERGSADTQYF. CDR3 nucleotide sequence: TGCAGCGTTGAAAGGGGGAGCGCAGATACGCAGTATTTT.

The table lists this clonotype with many counts. The chain joins TRBV3-1 to TRBJ1-5; D remains ambiguous. Germline CDR1 LGHDT, CDR2 YNNKEL (reference sequence). The CDR3 is 13 residues long. Deletions cut 0 bases from V and 6 bases from J, with 6 bases between. This chain's CDR3 is CASSQDLRQPQHF. CDR3 nucleotides: TGTGCCAGCAGCCAAGATCTGCGTCAGCCCCAGCATTTT.

The rearrangement uses TRBV18 and TRBJ1-2; 8 bases agree with TRBD1. The CDR3 loop spans 14 amino acids. V trimming: 2 bases; J trimming: 8 bases; junction bases outside the gene matches: 7. Germline lookup yields CDR1 KGHSH and CDR2 LQKENI. CDR3 in amino acids: CASSPMDRVEGYTF. Here the CDR3 DNA reads TGTGCCAGCTCACCAATGGACAGGGTAGAAGGCTACACCTTC.